One and the same sample provided the 14 T cell receptor beta chains below, sequenced in a study of cytomegalovirus exposure and HLA in healthy donors. Researchers ran the PCR with 60 Vbeta and 13 Jbeta primers. Clones were read by immunoSEQ multiplex PCR, and TCRdb kept only the in-frame ones, dropping some. The repertoire holds 74,000 or so clones, with under 85% as singletons. The sample taken for sequencing was PBMCs. The receptors were sampled from a woman in her 40s in good health and CMV-seropositive.

J is TRBJ2-7 and V is TRBV5-1, with D hard to call. The CDR3 spans 12 residues. Germline loops: CDR1 SGHRS, CDR2 YFSETQ. V was cut by 4 bases and J by 3 bases, with 8 bases left in between. The CDR3 spells CASSPPSYEQYF. Here the CDR3 DNA reads TGCGCCAGCAGCCCACCGAGCTACGAGCAGTACTTC.

The chain has TRBV7-6 and TRBJ1-3; D is uncertain. The germline V gene encodes CDR1 SGHVS and CDR2 FNYEAQ. The ends were cut back, 4 bases at V and 2 bases at J, with 12 bases in the middle. CDR3 length: 15 residues. The CDR3 DNA sequence: TGTGCCAGCAGCTCCGGGGTAGGGACTGGAAACACCATATATTTT. Residues: CASSSGVGTGNTIYF.

The rearrangement links TRBV2 to TRBJ1-5; possible D gene TRBD1, 5 bases. Germline assignment: CDR1 SNHLY and CDR2 FYNNEI. CDR3 length equals 16 residues. The germline V and J ends were trimmed by 6 bases and 3 bases, with 18 bases remaining between them. The CDR3 coding sequence is TGTGCCAGCAGGGCCTTTGACCAGGGTTCCAATCAGCCCCAGCATTTT. Encoded protein: CASRAFDQGSNQPQHF.

V and J are TRBV30 and TRBJ2-2; weak D call: TRBD1 (5 bases). V was shortened by 8 bases and J by 2 bases, with 24 bases between the two germline ends. This CDR3 contains 17 residues. Germline V gene sequence: CDR1 GTSNPN, CDR2 SVGIG (reference sequence). The CDR3 protein is CALDGTGLPFNTGELFF. The CDR3 DNA is TGTGCCCTGGACGGCACAGGCCTCCCTTTCAACACCGGGGAGCTGTTTTTT.

The genes are TRBV4-2 and TRBJ1-1; TRBD1 might be the D (6 bases). V shed 1 base and J shed 0 bases, with 12 bases lying between them. Per the germline V gene, CDR1 is LGHNA and CDR2 is YNFKEQ. The length of the CDR3 is 16 residues. This CDR3 is CASSQAGAVMNTEAFF. Here the CDR3 DNA reads TGTGCCAGCAGCCAAGCAGGGGCCGTTATGAACACTGAAGCTTTCTTT.

The J gene is TRBJ1-4, the V gene TRBV18; 8 bases are a match to TRBD1. Germline CDR1 is KGHSH and CDR2 is LQKENI. The V gene end was trimmed by 1 base and the J gene end by 8 bases; junction bases not matched to a gene: 9. The CDR3 is made up of 16 amino acids. For the CDR3, the DNA is TGTGCCAGCTCACCACAGGGACAGGTGATAGAAGAAAAACTGTTTTTT. It translates to CASSPQGQVIEEKLFF.

The rearrangement uses TRBV19 and TRBJ1-2; TRBD1 agrees at 7 bases. Germline V gives CDR1 LNHDA, CDR2 SQIVND (reference sequence). Trimming removed 1 base from V and 2 bases from J; junction bases left unmatched: 1. The CDR3 totals 14 residues. The CDR3 region is CASSIVGQNYGYTF. DNA for the CDR3: TGTGCCAGTAGTATAGTGGGACAGAACTATGGCTACACCTTC.

This chain connects TRBV2 to TRBJ1-2, with TRBD1 identical over 7 bases. J lost 2 bases, V lost 3 bases, and 9 bases had no gene match. CDR3 length equals 16 residues. Germline V CDR1 and CDR2: SNHLY, FYNNEI. The CDR3 sequence: CASSDDGTALNYGYTF. The CDR3 DNA follows: TGTGCCAGCAGTGACGACGGGACAGCCCTAAACTATGGCTACACCTTC. The full variable domain, in which reference TRBV2 and TRBJ1-2 provide the parts outside the CDR3, is EPEVTQTPSHQVTQMGQEVILRCVPISNHLYFYWYRQILGQKVEFLVSFYNNEISEKSEIFDDQFSVERPDGSNFTLKIRSTKLEDSAMYFCASSDDGTALNYGYTFGSGTRLTVV.

The chain couples TRBV5-1 to TRBJ2-7, with 7 bases identical to TRBD1. Germline V gene lookup returns CDR1 SGHRS and CDR2 YFSETQ. The CDR3 runs 18 residues. Trimming at V came to 2 bases and at J to 6 bases, leaving 20 bases not matched to a gene. As DNA, the CDR3 is TGCGCCAGCAGCTTACGACTACAGGGGATCGCCGGTGCGAGCGAGCAGTACTTC. Translation gives CASSLRLQGIAGASEQYF.

DNA for the CDR3: TGTGCCAGCTCACGGGAGCAACAAGAGACCCAGTACTTC. Its protein product is CASSREQQETQYF. The chain uses TRBV18 and TRBJ2-5; TRBD2 is a possible D gene (5 bases). This CDR3 spans 13 amino acids. The germline V gene encodes CDR1 KGHSH and CDR2 LQKENI. V lost 4 bases, J lost 2 bases, and 8 bases lay in between.

DNA of the CDR3: TGTGCCAGTAGTATAGGTTGGGCCAGAAACAATGAGCAGTTCTTC. Encoded protein: CASSIGWARNNEQFF. The chain joins TRBV19 to TRBJ2-1; D gene unclear. Germline CDR1 LNHDA, CDR2 SQIVND (reference sequence). The V and J ends lost 1 base and 5 bases respectively, with 12 bases between them. The CDR3 has 15 amino acids.

CDR3 coding DNA: TGTGCCGTCCGGACAGGGACTGGAAACACCATATATTTT. It specifies CAVRTGTGNTIYF. V gene TRBV7-9 combines with J gene TRBJ1-3; 8 positions agree with TRBD1. The CDR3 covers 13 residues. With 11 bases clipped from V and 2 bases from J, the junction kept 5 bases outside the gene matches. Germline values: CDR1 SEHNR, CDR2 FQNEAQ (reference sequence).

The V call is TRBV5-6, the J call TRBJ1-2; no clear D. Trimming removed 6 bases at V and 7 bases at J, with 10 bases between. The germline V gene has CDR1 SGHDT and CDR2 YYEEEE. The CDR3 is 11 amino acids. CDR3 amino acids: CASTRVSGYTF. The CDR3 nucleotides are TGTGCCAGCACCCGAGTATCTGGCTACACCTTC.

The gene calls are TRBV7-9 and TRBJ1-5; 8 bases line up with TRBD1. CDR1 and CDR2 from the germline V gene are SEHNR and FQNEAQ (reference sequence). J gave up 6 bases and V 5 bases, and 12 bases lay outside the gene matches. CDR3 length: 16 amino acids. The CDR3 sequence is CASSPGPGGSGQPQHF. In DNA form, the CDR3 reads TGTGCCAGCAGCCCTGGACCAGGGGGCTCCGGTCAGCCCCAGCATTTT. Based on the CDR3 plus reference TRBV7-9 and TRBJ1-5, the full variable domain is DTGVSQNPRHKITKRGQNVTFRCDPISEHNRLYWYRQTLGQGPEFLTYFQNEAQLEKSRLLSDRFSAERPKGSFSTLEIQRTEQGDSAMYLCASSPGPGGSGQPQHFGDGTRLSIL.